The clone carrying this TCR beta chain was observed a few times. A single record per CDR3 protein comes from TCRdb applying MiXCR to the RT-PCR reads. Seen here are approximately 230,000 distinct CDR3 sequences, roughly an eighth observed once, and the top ten hold about 7.8%. This CDR3 region has 15 residues. The V and J ends lost 0 bases and 1 base respectively, with 9 bases between them. CDR1 and CDR2 (germline): LNHNV, YYDKDF (reference sequence). This sample stems from a study of response to subunit inactivated influenza vaccine. The chain has TRBV15 and TRBJ1-1; the D is unclear. This clonotype was sampled from a man aged 50 to 59 who received an inactivated influenza vaccine. Sample: non-naive T cells sorted from PBMCs, taken around 14 days before vaccination. The CDR3 loop reads CATSRDRVPNTEAFF. The CDR3 bases are TGTGCCACCAGCAGAGACCGGGTGCCGAACACTGAAGCTTTCTTT.